The 5 T cell receptor beta chains below all came from one sample that was sequenced in a study of blood T cell repertoires in COVID-19. Clones were read by immunoSEQ multiplex PCR, and TCRdb kept only the in-frame ones, dropping some. This table holds 95,000 to 150,000 clones, 75% to 90% found once. Sequencing was carried out using peripheral blood. The receptors were sampled from a man aged 65 to 85 with active or convalescent COVID-19.

The chain carries TRBV6-5 and TRBJ2-7; no definite D call. The CDR3 runs to 13 residues. Trimming removed 1 base from V and 5 bases from J, with 9 bases in between. Germline V gene data show CDR1 as MNHEY and CDR2 as SVGAGI. The CDR3 region is CASSYYLGHEQYF. CDR3 sequence (DNA): TGTGCCAGCAGTTACTATCTGGGCCACGAGCAGTACTTC.

This sequence joins TRBV27 and TRBJ2-4; D uncertain. The CDR3 extends over 12 amino acids. Trimming cost V 8 bases and J 0 bases, with 5 bases left between them. Germline-derived CDR1 and CDR2 are MNHEY and SMNVEV (reference sequence). In nucleotides, the CDR3 is TGTGCCAGCGGTAGAGCCAAAAACATTCAGTACTTC. It encodes CASGRAKNIQYF.

This chain links TRBV28 with TRBJ2-3; 9 bases fit TRBD2. V lost 5 bases and J lost 4; bases outside the gene matches: 10. CDR3 length: 16 residues. The germline V gene encodes CDR1 MDHEN and CDR2 SYDVKM. The CDR3 DNA sequence: TGTGCCAGCAGTCCCATAGCGGGAGCAGCGGCAGATACGCAGTATTTT. Its protein is CASSPIAGAAADTQYF.

CDR3 DNA: TGTGCCAGCAGTTATCAGGGGGACGAGCAGTACTTC. This sequence encodes CASSYQGDEQYF. The chain couples TRBV6-6 to TRBJ2-7, with TRBD1 matching 7 bases. The germline CDR1 and CDR2 sequences are MNHNY and SVGAGI (reference sequence). There are 12 residues in the CDR3. Trimming cost V 3 bases and J 5 bases; bases outside gene matches: 1.

V usage is TRBV12-3 or TRBV12-4 and J usage is TRBJ1-3, with D possibly matching TRBD1 (6 bases). The CDR3 is made up of 13 amino acids. V lost 6 bases, J lost 4 bases, and 10 bases lay in between. CDR3 residues: CASSPTGGNTIYF. The CDR3 DNA reads as TGTGCCAGCAGCCCGACAGGCGGAAACACCATATATTTT.